A single sample is the source of the 28 T cell receptor beta chains below, sequenced in a study of beta chain features in type 1 diabetes. Study results and limitations: Moderate yet significant TCRB CDR3 shortening was seen in Type 1 diabetes patients in all four CD4+ subsets.

All of the isolated RNA was reverse transcribed, so expressed TCRB transcripts were sequenced. The table came from immunoSEQ multiplex PCR; TCRdb's copy has only in-frame clones and leaves some out. The data contain 300,000 to 400,000 clones, approximately 12% of them singletons. Their cognate antigens are unknown. The material sequenced was naive CD4+ T cells from blood. Receptor source: a young woman with type 1 diabetes.

In its sample, this clone was seen a few times. CDR3 nucleotide sequence: TGTGCCTGGACCCGATGGAGAACTGAAGCTTTCTTT. Protein product: CAWTRWRTEAFF. J is TRBJ1-1 and V is TRBV30; D gene unclear. V lost 4 bases to trimming and J lost 5 bases, with 11 bases between them. Germline V gives CDR1 GTSNPN, CDR2 SVGIG (reference sequence). This CDR3 has 12 amino acids.

This clone was found a few times. The CDR3 is CASSHADLAGGNEQYF. Written as DNA, the CDR3 is TGCGCCAGCAGCCATGCCGACTTAGCGGGAGGGAACGAGCAGTACTTC. The chain couples TRBV4-1 to TRBJ2-7, with 11 bases identical to TRBD2. The ends lost 3 bases at V and 5 bases at J; junction bases unmatched: 9. The CDR3 is made up of 16 amino acids. CDR1 is MGHRA, CDR2 YSYEKL, per germline.

The V gene is TRBV11-2, the J gene TRBJ2-7, with 7 bases aligning to TRBD2. V lost 6 bases and J lost 10; bases outside the gene matches: 6. Germline loops: CDR1 SGHAT, CDR2 FQNNGV. The CDR3 spans 11 residues. The CDR3, as DNA: TGTGCCAGCAGTGTGGGAGGGACTCAGTACTTC. This encodes CASSVGGTQYF. The complete variable domain, with remaining parts taken from reference TRBV11-2 and TRBJ2-7, reads EAGVAQSPRYKIIEKRQSVAFWCNPISGHATLYWYQQILGQGPKLLIQFQNNGVVDDSQLPKDRFSAERLKGVDSTLKIQPAKLEDSAVYLCASSVGGTQYFGPGTRLTVT.

This clone was observed a few times. Other DNA sequences from this sample encode an identical CDR3 as well. The rearrangement joins TRBV5-1 to TRBJ2-1; 10 bases match TRBD2. This CDR3 is built from 16 residues. Trimming removed 0 bases from V and 5 bases from J; junction bases left unmatched: 5. CDR1 SGHRS and CDR2 YFSETQ come from the germline V gene. The CDR3 is CASSLGWTSGDNEQFF. The CDR3 DNA sequence: TGCGCCAGCAGCTTGGGGTGGACTAGCGGCGACAATGAGCAGTTCTTC.

This clone came up a few times. This chain connects TRBV10-3 to TRBJ2-6, with a weak D call TRBD2 (6 bases). Trimming removed 6 bases from V and 0 bases from J, with 15 bases in between. Per germline, CDR1 ENHRY and CDR2 SYGVKD. The CDR3 spans 17 residues. The CDR3 is CAISDLLEGSGANVLTF. The CDR3 nucleotides read TGTGCCATCAGCGACTTGTTGGAGGGCTCTGGGGCCAACGTCCTGACTTTC.

This clone has a handful of counts. The chain links TRBV15 to TRBJ2-5, with 8 bases aligning to TRBD2. Germline trimming cut 1 base from V and 3 bases from J; bases unmatched to any gene: 1. The CDR3 totals 14 residues. Germline values: CDR1 LNHNV, CDR2 YYDKDF (reference sequence). CDR3 bases: TGTGCCACCAGCAGAGCGGGGGGGGAAGAGACCCAGTACTTC. Protein sequence: CATSRAGGEETQYF.

This clone was observed a few times. The rearrangement links TRBV29-1 to TRBJ1-1, with D possibly being TRBD1 (6 bases). This CDR3 region has 15 residues. The V end was cut by 2 bases, the J end by 0 bases, with 13 bases between. Looked up from germline, CDR1 is SQVTM and CDR2 is ANQGSEA. As DNA, the CDR3 is TGCAGCGTTGAACGCCTAGACAGGTTGAACACTGAAGCTTTCTTT. Protein product: CSVERLDRLNTEAFF.

V is TRBV28 and J is TRBJ2-7, with TRBD2 matching 9 bases. V gave up 6 bases and J gave up 0 bases; unmatched junction bases: 3. Germline loops: CDR1 MDHEN, CDR2 SYDVKM. The CDR3 totals 14 residues. In nucleotides, the CDR3 is TGTGCCAGCAGGCTTAGCGGGAGCTCCTACGAGCAGTACTTC. Translated, it gives CASRLSGSSYEQYF.

The V call is TRBV18, the J call TRBJ1-5; possibly TRBD1 for D (6 bases). The CDR3 extends over 13 amino acids. The V end lost 4 bases, the J end lost 7 bases, and 11 bases lay between the germline ends. In germline, CDR1 is KGHSH, CDR2 LQKENI. Written as DNA, the CDR3 is TGTGCCAGCTCACAGGGGGTGGGGCAGCCCCAGCATTTT. It encodes CASSQGVGQPQHF.

This clone was counted a few times. This chain links TRBV27 with TRBJ2-2; no reliable D call. Germline CDR1 MNHEY, CDR2 SMNVEV (reference sequence). This CDR3 spans 11 amino acids. Trimming took 4 bases from V and 7 from J, leaving 4 bases between them. In nucleotides, the CDR3 is TGTGCCAGCAGTTCCCACGGGGAGCTGTTTTTT. Its protein is CASSSHGELFF.

This chain links TRBV28 with TRBJ2-4; 7 nucleotides line up with TRBD1. The ends lost 2 bases at V and 5 bases at J; junction bases unmatched: 9. From germline, CDR1 is MDHEN and CDR2 SYDVKM. The CDR3 covers 16 residues. The CDR3 DNA sequence: TGTGCCAGCAGTTTAGGGGGTGCGACAGGGCAAAACATTCAGTACTTC. It specifies CASSLGGATGQNIQYF.

This clone was picked up a small number of times. This chain connects TRBV9 to TRBJ2-1, with 14 positions matching TRBD2. CDR1 is SGDLS, CDR2 YYNGEE, per germline. Trimming cost V 4 bases and J 5 bases; bases outside gene matches: 2. The length of the CDR3 is 15 residues. The DNA of the CDR3 is TGTGCCAGCAGCAGACTAGCGGGAGGGGACAATGAGCAGTTCTTC. Its protein is CASSRLAGGDNEQFF.

This clone was seen a single time. The chain uses TRBV6-5 and TRBJ1-2; 7 bases match TRBD1. V lost 10 bases and J lost 1; bases outside the gene matches: 12. This CDR3 is built from 15 residues. The V gene's germline CDR1 is MNHEY and CDR2 SVGAGI. The CDR3 region is CATTRDSGVNYGYTF. The DNA of the CDR3 is TGTGCCACCACCCGGGACAGCGGAGTTAACTATGGCTACACCTTC.

V is TRBV6-5 and J is TRBJ1-2, with 9 bases fitting TRBD1. V trimming: 5 bases; J trimming: 3 bases; junction bases outside the gene matches: 7. The CDR3 runs 15 residues. Per germline, CDR1 MNHEY and CDR2 SVGAGI. The CDR3 region has the DNA TGTGCCAGCAGTACCCGGGACAGGGCGGACTATGGCTACACCTTC. It specifies CASSTRDRADYGYTF.

The genes are TRBV28 and TRBJ1-2, with 8 bases matching TRBD1. This CDR3 contains 15 residues. With V trimmed by 4 bases and J by 3 bases, 7 bases remained unmatched. The germline CDR1 and CDR2 sequences are MDHEN and SYDVKM. The CDR3 bases are TGTGCCAGCAGTTCCACAGGGGGAGGATACTATGGCTACACCTTC. Residues: CASSSTGGGYYGYTF.

This clone was found a few times. The chain uses TRBV9 and TRBJ2-5, with TRBD2 as a possible D gene (6 bases). The V end lost 4 bases, the J end lost 5 bases, and 21 bases lay between the germline ends. CDR3 length: 16 amino acids. The V gene's germline CDR1 is SGDLS and CDR2 YYNGEE. In DNA, the CDR3 is TGTGCCAGCAGCTCCCAAGAATGGGACTCCCAGGAGACCCAGTACTTC. The encoded protein is CASSSQEWDSQETQYF.

This clone was counted a few times. V is TRBV19 and J is TRBJ2-1, with D possibly being TRBD2 (6 bases). CDR1 LNHDA and CDR2 SQIVND come from the germline V gene (reference sequence). The V gene lost 7 bases and the J gene lost 4 bases, with 17 bases spanning the gap. The CDR3 is 15 residues long. The CDR3 is CASMRDGNLYNEQFF. The CDR3 DNA is TGTGCCAGTATGCGGGATGGAAACCTTTACAATGAGCAGTTCTTC.

The chain has TRBV15 and TRBJ1-2; 9 nucleotides align to TRBD1. Per germline, CDR1 LNHNV and CDR2 YYDKDF (reference sequence). J lost 8 bases, V lost 3 bases, and 13 bases had no gene match. This CDR3 is 16 amino acids long. In nucleotides, the CDR3 is TGTGCCACCAGCAGTGGAACAGGGGGCGCTCCGTTGGGCTACACCTTC. It yields the protein CATSSGTGGAPLGYTF.

This rearrangement joins TRBV19 to TRBJ2-7; TRBD1 might be the D (6 bases). The CDR3 loop spans 14 amino acids. Trimming pared 2 bases from V and 3 bases from J, leaving 11 bases between. CDR1 is LNHDA and CDR2 is SQIVND in the germline V gene (reference sequence). The CDR3 coding sequence is TGTGCCAGTAGTATACCGGGACACATCTACGAGCAGTACTTC. Protein sequence: CASSIPGHIYEQYF.

The chain has TRBV29-1 and TRBJ2-5; 13 nucleotides agree with TRBD2. The CDR3 extends over 15 amino acids. Germline trimming cut 3 bases from V and 4 bases from J; bases unmatched to any gene: 5. Germline V gives CDR1 SQVTM, CDR2 ANQGSEA. CDR3 nucleotides: TGCAGCGTTGAGGGGGGACTAGCGGGATTAGAGACCCAGTACTTC. Its translation is CSVEGGLAGLETQYF.

This sequence joins TRBV6-6 and TRBJ2-1; perhaps TRBD2 as D (6 bases). The CDR3 runs to 14 residues. Germline CDR1 is MNHNY and CDR2 is SVGAGI (reference sequence). CDR3 DNA sequence: TGTGCGAGCCAAAGAGGTAGCGGCTCCGATGAGCAGTTCTTC. Amino acids: CASQRGSGSDEQFF.

This clone was recorded a few times. This rearrangement joins TRBV5-4 to TRBJ2-1, with 8 bases lining up with TRBD2. V dropped 4 bases and J dropped 5; count of bases not matched to a gene: 11. This CDR3 is 16 amino acids long. Germline lookup yields CDR1 SGHNT and CDR2 YYREEE (reference sequence). For the CDR3, the DNA is TGTGCCAGCAGCCCGACTCCGGGACTAGGACACAATGAGCAGTTCTTC. Translated, it gives CASSPTPGLGHNEQFF.

The chain employs TRBV29-1 and TRBJ1-2, with TRBD1 matching over 10 bases. This CDR3 comprises 14 residues. V dropped 3 bases and J dropped 2; count of bases not matched to a gene: 3. CDR1 SQVTM and CDR2 ANQGSEA come from the germline V gene. The CDR3 here is CSVDRTGGNYGYTF. CDR3 in DNA: TGCAGCGTTGACAGGACAGGGGGGAACTATGGCTACACCTTC.

The J gene is TRBJ2-7, the V gene TRBV27; 10 bases are shared with TRBD2. This CDR3 has 22 amino acids. Germline V gene data show CDR1 as MNHEY and CDR2 as SMNVEV (reference sequence). V shed 2 bases, J shed 0 bases, and the junction held 22 bases outside the gene matches. CDR3 in amino acids: CASSLRADHKGSGRIGSYEQYF. The CDR3 DNA follows: TGTGCCAGCAGTTTACGGGCCGACCATAAGGGTAGCGGGAGGATCGGCTCCTACGAGCAGTACTTC.

V and J are TRBV27 and TRBJ2-1, with D possibly being TRBD2 (6 bases). Germline CDR1 is MNHEY and CDR2 is SMNVEV (reference sequence). This CDR3 region has 17 residues. Trimming stripped 5 bases from V and 2 bases from J, with 19 bases between. CDR3 in amino acids: CASSRIFSGSPYNEQFF. The CDR3 bases are TGTGCCAGCAGTCGTATATTTAGCGGCTCACCCTACAATGAGCAGTTCTTC.

This clone was seen just once. Different DNA sequences within this sample yield the same CDR3. The chain links TRBV30 to TRBJ2-2; 7 nucleotides match TRBD2. Germline trimming cut 2 bases from V and 0 bases from J; bases unmatched to any gene: 3. Germline lookup yields CDR1 GTSNPN and CDR2 SVGIG (reference sequence). The CDR3 loop spans 15 amino acids. CDR3 protein: CAWSRAGPNTGELFF. In DNA, the CDR3 is TGTGCCTGGAGTCGAGCGGGACCGAACACCGGGGAGCTGTTTTTT. Variable domain in full (rest from reference TRBV30 and TRBJ2-2): SQTIHQWPATLVQPVGSPLSLECTVEGTSNPNLYWYRQAAGRGLQLLFYSVGIGQISSEVPQNLSASRPQDRQFILSSKKLLLSDSGFYLCAWSRAGPNTGELFFGEGSRLTVL.

This clone occurred a few times. The rearrangement uses TRBV18 and TRBJ1-1, with D uncertain. The CDR3 is 14 residues long. V lost 1 base, J lost 1 base, and 7 bases lay in between. Germline values: CDR1 KGHSH, CDR2 LQKENI. In DNA, the CDR3 is TGTGCCAGCTCACCACTCGAGGGGAACACTGAAGCTTTCTTT. The encoded protein is CASSPLEGNTEAFF.

The chain employs TRBV5-1 and TRBJ2-2, with TRBD2 identical over 10 bases. Germline V CDR1 and CDR2: SGHRS, YFSETQ. J lost 1 base, V lost 4 bases, and 10 bases had no gene match. The CDR3 extends over 18 amino acids. CDR3 residues: CASSLTPWTSGNTGELFF. Written as DNA, the CDR3 is TGCGCCAGCAGCCTTACTCCCTGGACTAGCGGGAACACCGGGGAGCTGTTTTTT.